Below are 25 T cell receptor beta chains sequenced from a single sample in a study of blood T cell repertoires in COVID-19. Assay used: immunoSEQ multiplex PCR; TCRdb lists only in-frame clones, some missing. The sample includes more than 75,000 clones, around 90% of them seen just once. The specimen sequenced was peripheral blood. The receptors stem from a man over 45 with acute or convalescent COVID-19.

In DNA form, the CDR3 reads TGTGCCAGCAGCGTCGACAGGGCTAGACAGCCCCAGCATTTT. As protein: CASSVDRARQPQHF. This sequence joins TRBV2 and TRBJ1-5; 7 bases align to TRBD1. CDR1 SNHLY and CDR2 FYNNEI come from the germline V gene. Trimming took 6 bases from V and 7 from J; bases not matched to a gene: 9. CDR3 length: 14 residues.

The CDR3 region has the DNA TGTGCCAGCAGCCAAGAAAGGAGCAGGGTCTACAATGAGCAGTTCTTC. Protein sequence: CASSQERSRVYNEQFF. The rearrangement uses TRBV14 and TRBJ2-1; maybe TRBD1 (5 bases). This CDR3 region has 16 residues. Germline loops: CDR1 SGHDN, CDR2 FVKESK. V lost 0 bases, J lost 3 bases, and 12 bases lay in between.

The chain has TRBV5-5 and TRBJ2-2; 7 positions agree with TRBD1. The CDR3 is 18 residues long. The germline gives CDR1 SGHKS, CDR2 YYEKEE (reference sequence). V trimming: 0 bases; J trimming: 5 bases; junction bases outside the gene matches: 13. The CDR3 DNA follows: TGTGCCAGCAGCTTGGTCGGGATCCGACAGGGCCAAACCGGGGAGCTGTTTTTT. Protein product: CASSLVGIRQGQTGELFF.

The CDR3 spells CASSERGTPSSGNTIYF. The CDR3 region has the DNA TGTGCCAGCAGTGAAAGGGGGACACCAAGCTCTGGAAACACCATATATTTT. The gene calls are TRBV2 and TRBJ1-3, with a weak D call TRBD1 (6 bases). Germline CDR1 and CDR2: SNHLY and FYNNEI. The CDR3 runs to 17 residues. V shed 2 bases and J shed 0 bases, with 14 bases lying between them.

A single count supports this clone. V usage is TRBV5-4 and J usage is TRBJ1-2; D might be TRBD1 (5 bases). The CDR3 is made up of 14 amino acids. Germline lookup yields CDR1 SGHNT and CDR2 YYREEE (reference sequence). V shed 0 bases and J shed 4 bases, with 10 bases lying between them. The CDR3 sequence: CASSLVGGTYGYTF. CDR3 sequence (DNA): TGTGCCAGCAGCTTGGTGGGGGGGACCTATGGCTACACCTTC.

This clone showed up just once. The chain employs TRBV9 and TRBJ2-2; 10 nucleotides agree with TRBD1. V shed 2 bases, J shed 5 bases, and the junction held 6 bases outside the gene matches. CDR1 is SGDLS, CDR2 YYNGEE, per germline. This CDR3 has 16 amino acids. CDR3 DNA sequence: TGTGCCAGCAGCGTGACCGGGACAGGGGATACCGGGGAGCTGTTTTTT. Amino acid sequence: CASSVTGTGDTGELFF.

This chain links TRBV5-8 with TRBJ1-5, with a tentative D call TRBD1 (6 bases). The V end was cut by 6 bases, the J end by 7 bases, with 14 bases between. The CDR3 spans 13 residues. Germline V CDR1 and CDR2: SGHTS, YDEGEE. The CDR3 spells CASNKQGWQPQHF. DNA for the CDR3: TGTGCCAGCAACAAACAGGGATGGCAGCCCCAGCATTTT. The full variable domain, completed using reference TRBV5-8 and TRBJ1-5, is EAGVTQSPTHLIKTRGQQATLRCSPISGHTSVYWYQQALGLGLQFLLWYDEGEERNRGNFPPRFSGRQFPNYSSELNVNALELEDSALYLCASNKQGWQPQHFGDGTRLSIL.

The chain links TRBV7-3 to TRBJ2-7; 7 bases map to TRBD1. The J segment lost 6 bases and the V segment lost 1 base, leaving 12 bases of the junction unmatched. The length of the CDR3 is 16 residues. Per germline, CDR1 SGHTA and CDR2 FQGTGA. The CDR3 sequence: CASSLKATGKAFEQYV. The CDR3 DNA reads TGTGCCAGCAGCTTAAAGGCGACAGGGAAGGCTTTCGAGCAGTACGTC.

The chain recombines TRBV7-2 with TRBJ1-2; D is perhaps TRBD1 (5 bases). The V gene's germline CDR1 is SGHTA and CDR2 FQGNSA. The CDR3 covers 14 residues. Trimming left V 4 bases short and J 4 bases short, with 13 bases between. The CDR3 is CASSSTGDFYGYTF. For the CDR3, the DNA is TGTGCCAGCAGCTCGACGGGGGACTTCTATGGCTACACCTTC.

This clone was observed a few times. This chain uses TRBV28 with TRBJ1-1; D call uncertain. Germline CDR1 reads MDHEN; CDR2 reads SYDVKM. This CDR3 spans 14 amino acids. V was clipped by 7 bases and J by 3 bases, with 15 bases between them. CDR3 sequence: CASTLTRSDTEAFF. The CDR3 bases are TGTGCCAGCACTCTCACCCGATCGGACACTGAAGCTTTCTTT.

V and J are TRBV21-1 and TRBJ1-2; the table's TRBD1 call for D was not verified on the DNA. TRBV21-1 is a pseudogene locus. The CDR3 is 12 residues long. The CDR3 DNA reads TGTGCCAGACCGGGACAGGCCTATGGCTACACCTTC. As protein: CARPGQAYGYTF.

V usage is TRBV5-1 and J usage is TRBJ2-5; D may be TRBD1 (6 bases). Germline CDR1 reads SGHRS; CDR2 reads YFSETQ. The CDR3 length is 16 residues. Between the trimmed V and J ends, which lost 3 bases and 0 bases, there was a span of 15 bases. The CDR3 here is CASSSPGHQYQETQYF. For the CDR3, the DNA is TGCGCCAGCAGCTCCCCGGGACACCAGTACCAAGAGACCCAGTACTTC.

This chain uses TRBV7-2 with TRBJ1-1; 9 nucleotides align to TRBD1. The germline CDR1 and CDR2 sequences are SGHTA and FQGNSA. V dropped 5 bases and J dropped 10; count of bases not matched to a gene: 8. The CDR3 spans 13 residues. For the CDR3, the DNA is TGTGCCAGCAGCGCCGGGACAGGGATATCAGCTTTCTTT. It specifies CASSAGTGISAFF.

The V call is TRBV5-1, the J call TRBJ2-3; D unclear. This CDR3 spans 15 amino acids. Germline CDR1 SGHRS, CDR2 YFSETQ. Trimming left V 7 bases short and J 2 bases short, with 17 bases between. CDR3 nucleotide sequence: TGCGCCAGCGGGCGCTTGTCCATAACCACAGATACGCAGTATTTT. Protein sequence: CASGRLSITTDTQYF.

This sequence joins TRBV6-2 or TRBV6-3 and TRBJ2-5; TRBD1 is a possible D gene (6 bases). Germline lookup yields CDR1 MNHEY and CDR2 SVGEGT. CDR3 length: 16 amino acids. Trimming removed 6 bases from V and 5 bases from J, with 22 bases in between. CDR3 nucleotide sequence: TGTGCCAGCAGCCCGCAGGGGCCATCTGGAAGCGAGACCCAGTACTTC. Amino acids: CASSPQGPSGSETQYF.

A single count supports this clone. The rearrangement links TRBV3-1 (or the pseudogene TRBV3-2) to TRBJ1-4; 9 nucleotides agree with TRBD1. After removal of 2 bases from V and 8 bases from J, the junction contained 6 bases not matched to a gene. Germline assignment: CDR1 LGHDT and CDR2 YNNKEL (reference sequence). The CDR3 is 15 amino acids. CDR3 amino acids: CASSQRTQGAEKLFF. CDR3 sequence (DNA): TGTGCCAGCAGCCAACGGACACAGGGGGCGGAAAAACTGTTTTTT.

Points on this clone: Other DNA sequences within the sample encode an identical CDR3. This sequence joins TRBV7-2 and TRBJ1-1; D is perhaps TRBD1 (5 bases). Germline values: CDR1 SGHTA, CDR2 FQGNSA. V lost 2 bases and J 1 base, leaving 11 bases between the germline ends. This CDR3 contains 15 residues. CDR3 bases: TGTGCCAGCAGCTTAAGGTTAGGGGAGAACACTGAAGCTTTCTTT. This translates into CASSLRLGENTEAFF. The full variable domain, with the rest looked up from reference TRBV7-2 and TRBJ1-1, is GAGVSQSPSNKVTEKGKDVELRCDPISGHTALYWYRQSLGQGLEFLIYFQGNSAPDKSGLPSDRFSAERTGGSVSTLTIQRTQQEDSAVYLCASSLRLGENTEAFFGQGTRLTVV.

The table lists this clone with a count of one. The J gene is TRBJ2-2, the V gene TRBV7-6; 12 bases are shared with TRBD2. This CDR3 is built from 17 residues. Germline lookup yields CDR1 SGHVS and CDR2 FNYEAQ. With V trimmed by 1 base and J by 7 bases, 7 bases remained unmatched. The CDR3 nucleotides are TGTGCCAGCAGCTTAGGCCCTAGCGGGGGGGCGTACGGGGAGCTGTTTTTT. It codes for CASSLGPSGGAYGELFF. Using reference TRBV7-6 and TRBJ2-2 for the parts outside the CDR3, the full variable domain is GAGVSQSPRYKVTKRGQDVALRCDPISGHVSLYWYRQALGQGPEFLTYFNYEAQQDKSGLPNDRFSAERPEGSISTLTIQRTEQRDSAMYRCASSLGPSGGAYGELFFGEGSRLTVL.

This sequence joins TRBV7-9 and TRBJ2-1; maybe TRBD2 (5 bases). Per germline, CDR1 SEHNR and CDR2 FQNEAQ (reference sequence). The CDR3 totals 16 residues. Deletions cut 2 bases from V and 4 bases from J, with 15 bases between. Here the CDR3 reads CASSLIASGEYNEQFF. DNA for the CDR3: TGTGCCAGCAGCTTAATCGCGAGCGGAGAATACAATGAGCAGTTCTTC.

J is TRBJ2-2 and V is TRBV6-2 or TRBV6-3, with D possibly being TRBD1 or TRBD2 (5 bases each). V gave up 6 bases and J gave up 4 bases, with 18 bases separating them. Per germline, CDR1 MNHEY and CDR2 SVGEGT. This CDR3 has 16 amino acids. The CDR3 DNA sequence: TGTGCCAGCAGCCCGGGGCATCGAGGCTTCACCGGGGAGCTGTTTTTT. Protein product: CASSPGHRGFTGELFF.

V gene TRBV4-1 combines with J gene TRBJ2-2, with TRBD2 matching over 13 bases. This CDR3 has 17 residues. With 4 bases clipped from V and 4 bases from J, the junction kept 6 bases outside the gene matches. Germline V lookup: CDR1 MGHRA, CDR2 YSYEKL. DNA for the CDR3: TGCGCCAGCAGCCCTACGGGACTAGCGGGGAGCACCGGGGAGCTGTTTTTT. Its protein is CASSPTGLAGSTGELFF.

The gene calls are TRBV7-2 and TRBJ1-5; D is possibly TRBD1 (5 bases). Trimming stripped 5 bases from V and 7 bases from J, with 18 bases between. The CDR3 loop spans 15 amino acids. Germline-derived CDR1 and CDR2 are SGHTA and FQGNSA. CDR3 coding DNA: TGTGCCAGCAGCCGGAAGGTTGGAGGGGAACAGCCCCAGCATTTT. Its translation is CASSRKVGGEQPQHF.

V gene TRBV14 combines with J gene TRBJ2-5; tentative D call: TRBD2 (5 bases). V lost 0 bases and J lost 2, with 7 bases in between. CDR3 size: 14 residues. Per germline, CDR1 SGHDN and CDR2 FVKESK. The CDR3 bases are TGTGCCAGCAGCCAAGATCCGGGACAAGAGACCCAGTACTTC. This gives the protein CASSQDPGQETQYF.

V usage is TRBV18 and J usage is TRBJ2-3; maybe TRBD1 (5 bases). V was clipped by 6 bases and J by 8 bases, with 18 bases between them. CDR3 length: 14 residues. Germline-derived CDR1 and CDR2 are KGHSH and LQKENI. The CDR3 sequence is CASSPDITNPTQYF. CDR3 bases: TGTGCCAGCTCCCCGGACATTACAAATCCTACGCAGTATTTT.

The rearrangement links TRBV7-9 to TRBJ1-4; tentative D call: TRBD1 (6 bases). This CDR3 is 11 amino acids long. Looked up from germline, CDR1 is SEHNR and CDR2 is FQNEAQ (reference sequence). Trimming cost V 11 bases and J 8 bases, with 12 bases left between them. The CDR3 region has the DNA TGTGCCCTGTGGACAGAAGAAAAACTGTTTTTT. This sequence encodes CALWTEEKLFF.